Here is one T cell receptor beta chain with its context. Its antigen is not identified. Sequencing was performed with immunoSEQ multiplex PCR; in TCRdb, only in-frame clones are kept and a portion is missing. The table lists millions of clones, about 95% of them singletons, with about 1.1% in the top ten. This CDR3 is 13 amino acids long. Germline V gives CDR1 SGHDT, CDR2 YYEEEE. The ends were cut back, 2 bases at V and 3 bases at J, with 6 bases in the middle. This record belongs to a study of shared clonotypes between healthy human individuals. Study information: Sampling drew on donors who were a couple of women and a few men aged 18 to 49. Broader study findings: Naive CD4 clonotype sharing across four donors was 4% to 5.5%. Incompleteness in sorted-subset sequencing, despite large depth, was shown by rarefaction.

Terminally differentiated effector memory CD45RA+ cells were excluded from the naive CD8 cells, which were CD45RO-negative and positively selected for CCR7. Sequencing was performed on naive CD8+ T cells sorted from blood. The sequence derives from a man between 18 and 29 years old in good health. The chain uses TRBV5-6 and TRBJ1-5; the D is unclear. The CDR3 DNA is TGTGCCAGCAGCTTCTCGGCCAATCAGCCCCAGCATTTT. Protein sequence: CASSFSANQPQHF.